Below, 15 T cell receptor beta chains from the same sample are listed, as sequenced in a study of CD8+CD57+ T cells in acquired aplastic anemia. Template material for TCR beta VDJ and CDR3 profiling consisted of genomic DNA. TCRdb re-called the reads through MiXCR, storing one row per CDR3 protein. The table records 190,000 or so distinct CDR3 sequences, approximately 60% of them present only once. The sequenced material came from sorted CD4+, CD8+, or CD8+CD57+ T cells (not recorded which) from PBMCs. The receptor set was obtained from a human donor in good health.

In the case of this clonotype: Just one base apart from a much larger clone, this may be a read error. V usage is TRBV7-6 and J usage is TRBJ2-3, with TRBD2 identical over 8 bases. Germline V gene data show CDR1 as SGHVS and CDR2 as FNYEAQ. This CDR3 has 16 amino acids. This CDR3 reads CTSSQERRGGTDTQYF. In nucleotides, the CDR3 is TGTACCAGCAGCCAAGAGAGGCGGGGGGGCACAGATACGCAGTATTTT.

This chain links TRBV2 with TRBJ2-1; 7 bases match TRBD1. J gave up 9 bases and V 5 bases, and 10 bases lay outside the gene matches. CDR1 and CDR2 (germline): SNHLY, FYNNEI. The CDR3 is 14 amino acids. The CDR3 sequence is CASSIETGYGEQFF. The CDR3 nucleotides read TGTGCCAGCAGTATCGAGACAGGGTACGGTGAGCAGTTCTTC.

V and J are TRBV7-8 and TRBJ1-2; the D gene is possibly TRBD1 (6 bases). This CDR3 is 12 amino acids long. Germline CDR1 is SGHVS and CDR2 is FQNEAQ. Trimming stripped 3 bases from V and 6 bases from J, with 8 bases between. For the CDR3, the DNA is TGTGCCAGCAGCTTTTCAGGGGATGGCTACACCTTC. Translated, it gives CASSFSGDGYTF.

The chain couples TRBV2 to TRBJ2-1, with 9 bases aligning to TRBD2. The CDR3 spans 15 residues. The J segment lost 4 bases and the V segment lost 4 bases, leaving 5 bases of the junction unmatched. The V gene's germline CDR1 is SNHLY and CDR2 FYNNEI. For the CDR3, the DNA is TGTGCCAGCAGTGGCATGACTAGCGGTTACAATGAGCAGTTCTTC. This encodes CASSGMTSGYNEQFF.

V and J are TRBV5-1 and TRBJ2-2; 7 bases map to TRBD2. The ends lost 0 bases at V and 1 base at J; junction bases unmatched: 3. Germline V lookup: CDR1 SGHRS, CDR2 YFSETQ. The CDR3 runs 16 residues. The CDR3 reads CASSLDRGENTGELFF. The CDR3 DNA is TGCGCCAGCAGCTTGGATCGGGGGGAGAACACCGGGGAGCTGTTTTTT.

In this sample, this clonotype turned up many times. The CDR3 reads CSARAQLAAYSYEQYF. The CDR3 nucleotides read TGCAGTGCTAGGGCCCAACTAGCGGCTTACTCCTACGAGCAGTACTTC. The chain employs TRBV20-1 and TRBJ2-7, with 8 positions matching TRBD2. V was pared by 3 bases and J by 0 bases, with 10 bases of the junction left unmatched. From germline, CDR1 is DFQATT and CDR2 SNEGSKA (reference sequence). CDR3 size: 16 residues.

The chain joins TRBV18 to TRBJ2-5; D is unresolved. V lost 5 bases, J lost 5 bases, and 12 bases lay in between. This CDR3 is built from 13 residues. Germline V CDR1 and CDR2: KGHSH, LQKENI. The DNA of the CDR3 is TGTGCCAGCTCAACTACCTTAGAGGAGACCCAGTACTTC. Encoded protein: CASSTTLEETQYF. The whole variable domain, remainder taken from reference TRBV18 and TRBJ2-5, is NAGVMQNPRHLVRRRGQEARLRCSPMKGHSHVYWYRQLPEEGLKFMVYLQKENIIDESGMPKERFSAEFPKEGPSILRIQQVVRGDSAAYFCASSTTLEETQYFGPGTRLLVL.

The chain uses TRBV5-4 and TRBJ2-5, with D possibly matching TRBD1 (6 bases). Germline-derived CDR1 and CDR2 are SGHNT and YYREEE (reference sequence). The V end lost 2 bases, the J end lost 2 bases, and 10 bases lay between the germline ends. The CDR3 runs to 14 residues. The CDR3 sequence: CASSLGQLQETQYF. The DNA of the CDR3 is TGTGCCAGCAGCTTAGGACAGCTTCAAGAGACCCAGTACTTC.

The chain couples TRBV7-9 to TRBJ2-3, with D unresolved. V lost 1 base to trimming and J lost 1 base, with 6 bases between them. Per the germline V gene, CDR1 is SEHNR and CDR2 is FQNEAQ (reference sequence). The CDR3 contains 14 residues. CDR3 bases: TGTGCCAGCAGCTTAGAGCGCGGCACAGATACGCAGTATTTT. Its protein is CASSLERGTDTQYF.

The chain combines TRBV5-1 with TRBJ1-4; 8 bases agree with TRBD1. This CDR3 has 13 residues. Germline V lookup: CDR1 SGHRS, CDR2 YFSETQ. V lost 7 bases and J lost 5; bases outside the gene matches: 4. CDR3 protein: CASGTGLNEKLFF. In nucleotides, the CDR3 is TGCGCCAGCGGGACAGGACTCAATGAAAAACTGTTTTTT. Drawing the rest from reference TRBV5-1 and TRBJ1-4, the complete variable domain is KAGVTQTPRYLIKTRGQQVTLSCSPISGHRSVSWYQQTPGQGLQFLFEYFSETQRNKGNFPGRFSGRQFSNSRSEMNVSTLELGDSALYLCASGTGLNEKLFFGSGTQLSVL.

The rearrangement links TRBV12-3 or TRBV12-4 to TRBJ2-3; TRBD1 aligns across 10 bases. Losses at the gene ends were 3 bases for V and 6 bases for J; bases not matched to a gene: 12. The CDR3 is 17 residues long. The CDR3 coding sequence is TGTGCCAGCAGTTTTGGGGGACAGGGGAACACCGGGGATACGCAGTATTTT. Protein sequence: CASSFGGQGNTGDTQYF.

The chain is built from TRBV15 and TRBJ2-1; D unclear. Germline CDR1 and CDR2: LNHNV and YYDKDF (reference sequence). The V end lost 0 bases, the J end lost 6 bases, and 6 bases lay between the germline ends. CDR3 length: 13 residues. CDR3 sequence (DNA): TGTGCCACCAGCAGAGATCCAGCCAATGAGCAGTTCTTC. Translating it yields CATSRDPANEQFF.

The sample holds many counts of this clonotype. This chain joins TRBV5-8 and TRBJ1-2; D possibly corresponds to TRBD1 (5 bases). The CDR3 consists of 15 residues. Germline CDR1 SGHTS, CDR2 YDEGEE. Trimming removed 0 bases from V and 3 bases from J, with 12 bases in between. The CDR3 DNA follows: TGTGCCAGCAGCTTGGGTGCAGGGCCGGACTATGGCTACACCTTC. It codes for CASSLGAGPDYGYTF.

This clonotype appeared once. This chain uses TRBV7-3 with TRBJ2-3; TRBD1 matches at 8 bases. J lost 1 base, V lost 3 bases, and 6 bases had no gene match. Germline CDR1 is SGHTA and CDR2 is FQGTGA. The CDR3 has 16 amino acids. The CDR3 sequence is CASSFRSGQGTDTQYF. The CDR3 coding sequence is TGTGCCAGCAGCTTTCGTTCGGGACAGGGCACAGATACGCAGTATTTT.

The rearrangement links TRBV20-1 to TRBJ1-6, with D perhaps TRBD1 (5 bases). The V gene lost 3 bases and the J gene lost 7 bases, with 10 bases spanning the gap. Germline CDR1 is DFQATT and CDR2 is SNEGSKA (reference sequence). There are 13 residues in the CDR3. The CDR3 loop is CSASRDGNSPLHF. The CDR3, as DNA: TGCAGTGCTAGCCGGGACGGCAATTCACCCCTCCACTTT.